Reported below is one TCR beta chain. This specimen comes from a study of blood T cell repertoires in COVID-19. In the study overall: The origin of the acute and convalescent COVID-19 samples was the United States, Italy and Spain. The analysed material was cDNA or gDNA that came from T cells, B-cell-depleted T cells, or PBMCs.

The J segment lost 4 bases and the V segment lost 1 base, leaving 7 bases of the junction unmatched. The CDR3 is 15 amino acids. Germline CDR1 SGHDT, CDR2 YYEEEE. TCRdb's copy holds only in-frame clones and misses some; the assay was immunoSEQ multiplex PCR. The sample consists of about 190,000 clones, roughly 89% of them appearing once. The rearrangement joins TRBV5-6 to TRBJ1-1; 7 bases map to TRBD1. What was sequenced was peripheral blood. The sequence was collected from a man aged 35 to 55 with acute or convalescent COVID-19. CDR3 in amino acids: CASSLYSGDSTEAFF. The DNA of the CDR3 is TGTGCCAGCAGCTTGTATTCGGGGGACAGCACTGAAGCTTTCTTT. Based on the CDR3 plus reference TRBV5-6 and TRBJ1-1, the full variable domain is DAGVTQSPTHLIKTRGQQVTLRCSPKSGHDTVSWYQQALGQGPQFIFQYYEEEERQRGNFPDRFSGHQFPNYSSELNVNALLLGDSALYLCASSLYSGDSTEAFFGQGTRLTVV.